This T cell receptor beta chain appears in the sequencing data of a study of T-cell memory formation after mild COVID-19 (dated by TCRdb to the early 2020s). A note on the overall study: TCR sequence clusters from the two donors were largely donor specific. In two donors, T-cell clones that expanded and contracted after mild COVID-19 were tracked by sequencing TCRalpha and TCRbeta repertoires over time. Two young, previously healthy adult volunteers made up the cohort, one male and one female. Results and caveats for the whole study, not just this receptor: SARS-CoV-2 specificity was not confirmed for the second-wave clones peaking on day 37. The detection of some responding clones in pre-infection memory suggests that pre-existing cross-reactive memory T cells joined the SARS-CoV-2 response. Balanced CD4/CD8 phenotypes were observed for clones contracting from day 15 to 85, whereas a bias towards CD4+ was observed for a second wave of clones expanding from day 15 to 37. Contracting CD4+ clones were located mainly in the CM and EM memory subsets, whereas CD8+ clones were found to be enriched in EMRA. The study included only two mild cases, and larger cohorts that include severe cases with pre-infection samples were judged to be necessary.

Reading from cysteine to phenylalanine, the CDR3 counts 14 amino acids. Only the CDR3 part of the read is kept: 42 bases, read in frame from the first base. V has 4 bases trimmed and J has 4 bases trimmed; junction bases matching no gene number 5. The germline V gene provides CDR1 SGHNT and CDR2 YENEEA. TCRdb names Illumina NovaSeq 6000 as the instrument used. TCRalpha and TCRbeta cDNA libraries were constructed by 5'RACE with constant-segment primers, with sample barcodes and unique molecular identifiers being introduced. Trizol reagent was used to extract RNA from every sample. The libraries were amplified in two PCR steps, and the second step added a second sample barcode and Illumina TruSeq adapters. The libraries were sequenced on an Illumina NovaSeq using 2 x 150 bp paired-end reads. Turning to the authors' computational methods: Demultiplexing of reads and collapsing into UMI-guided consensus sequences were performed with migec v1.2.7. Using mixcr v2.1.11, UMI consensuses were aligned to TRA and TRB V and J templates and then assembled into clonotypes. Clonotypes were classified as expanded or contracted when called significant by both edgeR and NoisET, with noise models trained on biological replicates. For edgeR calls, the thresholds were a false discovery rate-adjusted p below 0.01 and a log2 fold-change of 1. As an exploratory analysis of dynamics, max-normalized trajectories of the 1000 most abundant clonotypes were examined by PCA with hierarchical clustering. Each responding clone was given a CD4 or CD8 phenotype based on the CD4+ and CD8+ repertoires, which had been sequenced separately. The raw public data were reprocessed by TCRdb itself: fastp quality trimming at Q25, MiXCR clonotype calling, in-frame beta chains only. Entries that share a CDR3 protein sequence are merged under the most common genes and DNA. The V and J calls reflect TCRdb's pipeline rather than the authors' work. A total of about 180,000 distinct CDR3 sequences appear in this sample, approximately 16% of them only once. Under 2.5% of the sample belongs to the ten largest clones.

Ficoll-Paque density gradient centrifugation was used to isolate PBMCs. About this clonotype: Its antigen is still unknown. Within one base of it there is no much larger clone, and no base qualities were kept.

The receptor's source is an adult woman who had mild COVID-19 (a few samples of this study predate the infection). The sample titles of this study are shuffled in the database, so cell type and time point are left out; the donor was told from shared clones. Here the chain combines TRBV11-3 and TRBJ1-1; 8 nucleotides in the junction match TRBD1. The specimen was PBMCs or a T cell subset sorted from them (not recorded which). The sequenced DNA: TGTGCCAGCAGCTCCAGGGGGCTTGGCACTGAAGCTTTCTTT. Translated, this gives CASSSRGLGTEAFF.